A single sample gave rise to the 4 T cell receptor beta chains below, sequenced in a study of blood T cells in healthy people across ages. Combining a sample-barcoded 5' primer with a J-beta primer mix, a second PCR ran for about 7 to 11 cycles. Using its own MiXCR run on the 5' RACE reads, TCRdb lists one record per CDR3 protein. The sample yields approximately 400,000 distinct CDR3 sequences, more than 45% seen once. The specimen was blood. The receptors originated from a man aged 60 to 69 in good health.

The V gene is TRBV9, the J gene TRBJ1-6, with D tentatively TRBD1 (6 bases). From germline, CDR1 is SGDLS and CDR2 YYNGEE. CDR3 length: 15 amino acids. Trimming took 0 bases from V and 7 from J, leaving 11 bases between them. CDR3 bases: TGTGCCAGCAGCGTAGATGACAGGCCAAATTCACCCCTCCACTTT. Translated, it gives CASSVDDRPNSPLHF.

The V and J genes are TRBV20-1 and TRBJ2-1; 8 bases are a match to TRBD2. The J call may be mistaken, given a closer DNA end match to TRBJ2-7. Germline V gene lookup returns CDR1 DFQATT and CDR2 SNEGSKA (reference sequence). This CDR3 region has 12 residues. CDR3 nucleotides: TGCAGTGCTAGGGAAGCGGGAGACGAGCAGTACTTC. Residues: CSAREAGDEQYF.

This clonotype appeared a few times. The DNA of the CDR3 is TGTGCCAGCAGCTCCCCGGGACAGGGCATCTCCATTGGGGCCAACGTCCTGACTTTC. Residues: CASSSPGQGISIGANVLTF. The rearrangement links TRBV7-2 to TRBJ2-6; 9 bases line up with TRBD1. Trimming at V came to 4 bases and at J to 3 bases, leaving 13 bases not matched to a gene. The CDR3 spans 19 residues. Per the germline V gene, CDR1 is SGHTA and CDR2 is FQGNSA. Drawing the rest from reference TRBV7-2 and TRBJ2-6, the complete variable domain is GAGVSQSPSNKVTEKGKDVELRCDPISGHTALYWYRQSLGQGLEFLIYFQGNSAPDKSGLPSDRFSAERTGGSVSTLTIQRTQQEDSAVYLCASSSPGQGISIGANVLTFGAGSRLTVL.

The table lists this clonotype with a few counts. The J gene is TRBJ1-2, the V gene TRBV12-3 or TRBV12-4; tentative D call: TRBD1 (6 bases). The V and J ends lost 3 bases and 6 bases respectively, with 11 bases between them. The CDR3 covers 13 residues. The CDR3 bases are TGTGCCAGCAGTTTGAGGAGGGGGGATGGCTACACCTTC. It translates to CASSLRRGDGYTF.